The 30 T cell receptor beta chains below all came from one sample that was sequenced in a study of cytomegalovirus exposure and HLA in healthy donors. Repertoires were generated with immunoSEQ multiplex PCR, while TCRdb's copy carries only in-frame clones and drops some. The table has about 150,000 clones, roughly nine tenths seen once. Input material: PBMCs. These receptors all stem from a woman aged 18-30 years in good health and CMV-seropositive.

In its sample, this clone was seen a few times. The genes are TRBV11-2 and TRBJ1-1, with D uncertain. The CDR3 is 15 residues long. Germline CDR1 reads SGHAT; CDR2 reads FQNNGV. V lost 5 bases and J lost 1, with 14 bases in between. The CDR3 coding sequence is TGTGCCAGCAGCCTCGGGGAGTTAAAGAACACTGAAGCTTTCTTT. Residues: CASSLGELKNTEAFF. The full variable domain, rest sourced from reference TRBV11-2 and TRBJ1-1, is EAGVAQSPRYKIIEKRQSVAFWCNPISGHATLYWYQQILGQGPKLLIQFQNNGVVDDSQLPKDRFSAERLKGVDSTLKIQPAKLEDSAVYLCASSLGELKNTEAFFGQGTRLTVV.

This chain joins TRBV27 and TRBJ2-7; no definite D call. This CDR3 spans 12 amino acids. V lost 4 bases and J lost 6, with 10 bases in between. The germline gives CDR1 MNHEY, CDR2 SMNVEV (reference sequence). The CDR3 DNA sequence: TGTGCCAGCAGTTCCCCCACGAGCGAGCAGTACTTC. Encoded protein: CASSSPTSEQYF.

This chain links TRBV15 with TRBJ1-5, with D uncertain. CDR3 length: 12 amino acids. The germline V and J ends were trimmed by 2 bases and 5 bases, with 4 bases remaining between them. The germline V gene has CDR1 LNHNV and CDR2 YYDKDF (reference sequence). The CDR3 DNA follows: TGTGCCACCAGCAGATCGGATCAGCCCCAGCATTTT. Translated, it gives CATSRSDQPQHF.

The CDR3, as DNA: TGTGCCAGCAGTGAATTGGGAATCCAGCGGAGCACAGATACGCAGTATTTT. This gives the protein CASSELGIQRSTDTQYF. This chain connects TRBV25-1 to TRBJ2-3, with D maybe TRBD2 (5 bases). This CDR3 contains 17 residues. CDR1 and CDR2 (germline): MGHDK, SYGVNS. Trimming cost V 1 base and J 0 bases, with 14 bases left between them.

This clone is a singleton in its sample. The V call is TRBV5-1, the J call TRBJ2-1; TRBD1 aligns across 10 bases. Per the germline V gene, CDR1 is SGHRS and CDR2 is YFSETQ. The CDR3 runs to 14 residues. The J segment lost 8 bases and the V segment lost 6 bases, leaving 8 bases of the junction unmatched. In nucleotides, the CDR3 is TGCGCCAGCACCTGGGACAGGGGTAGGGATGAGCAGTTCTTC. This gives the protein CASTWDRGRDEQFF.

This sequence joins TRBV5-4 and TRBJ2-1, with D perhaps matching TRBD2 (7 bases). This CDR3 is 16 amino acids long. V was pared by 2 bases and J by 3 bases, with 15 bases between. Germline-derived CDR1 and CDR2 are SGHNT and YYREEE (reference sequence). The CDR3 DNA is TGTGCCAGCAGCTTTACTTCGGGGGGCTTCTACAATGAGCAGTTCTTC. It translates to CASSFTSGGFYNEQFF.

CDR3 DNA: TGTGCCACCAGGGACAGGGAACCCTACAATGAGCAGTTCTTC. Translation gives CATRDREPYNEQFF. The chain has TRBV15 and TRBJ2-1; 8 bases fit TRBD1. Trimming cost V 6 bases and J 2 bases; bases outside gene matches: 3. The CDR3 has 14 residues. Per the germline V gene, CDR1 is LNHNV and CDR2 is YYDKDF (reference sequence).

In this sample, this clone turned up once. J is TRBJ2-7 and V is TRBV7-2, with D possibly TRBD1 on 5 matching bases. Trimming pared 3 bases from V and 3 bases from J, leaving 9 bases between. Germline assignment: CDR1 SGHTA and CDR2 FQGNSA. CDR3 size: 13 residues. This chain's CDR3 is CASSFREDYEQYF. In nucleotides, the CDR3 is TGTGCCAGCAGCTTCAGGGAAGACTACGAGCAGTACTTC.

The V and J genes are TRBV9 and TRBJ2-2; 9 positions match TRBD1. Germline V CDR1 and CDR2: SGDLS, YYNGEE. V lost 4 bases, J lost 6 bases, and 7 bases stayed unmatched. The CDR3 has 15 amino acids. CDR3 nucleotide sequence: TGTGCCAGCAGCCCTAGACAGGGGGTTCCCGGGGAGCTGTTTTTT. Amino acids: CASSPRQGVPGELFF.

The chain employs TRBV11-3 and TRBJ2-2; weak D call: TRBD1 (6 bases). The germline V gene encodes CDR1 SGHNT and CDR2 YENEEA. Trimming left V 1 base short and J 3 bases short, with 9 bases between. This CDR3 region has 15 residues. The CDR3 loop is CASSLGQGYTGELFF. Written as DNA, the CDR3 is TGTGCCAGCAGCTTAGGCCAGGGGTACACCGGGGAGCTGTTTTTT.

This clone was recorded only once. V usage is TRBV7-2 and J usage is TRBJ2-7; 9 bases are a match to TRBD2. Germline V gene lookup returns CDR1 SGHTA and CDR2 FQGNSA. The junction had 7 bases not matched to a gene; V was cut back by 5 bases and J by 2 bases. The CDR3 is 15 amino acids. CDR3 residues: CASSPLAGATYEQYF. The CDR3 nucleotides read TGTGCCAGCAGCCCGTTAGCGGGAGCCACCTACGAGCAGTACTTC.

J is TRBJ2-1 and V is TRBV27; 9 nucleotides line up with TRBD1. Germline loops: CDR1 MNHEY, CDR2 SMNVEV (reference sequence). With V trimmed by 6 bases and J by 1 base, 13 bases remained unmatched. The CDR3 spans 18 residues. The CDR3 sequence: CASSITGTGQFSYNEQFF. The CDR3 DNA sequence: TGTGCCAGCAGCATCACCGGGACAGGGCAGTTTTCCTACAATGAGCAGTTCTTC.

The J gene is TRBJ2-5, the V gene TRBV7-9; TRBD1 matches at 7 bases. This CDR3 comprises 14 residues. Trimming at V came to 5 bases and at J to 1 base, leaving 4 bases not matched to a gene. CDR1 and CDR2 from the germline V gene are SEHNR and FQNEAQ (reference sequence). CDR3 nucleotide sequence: TGTGCCAGCAGCCAAAACAGGGGCCAAGAGACCCAGTACTTC. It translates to CASSQNRGQETQYF.

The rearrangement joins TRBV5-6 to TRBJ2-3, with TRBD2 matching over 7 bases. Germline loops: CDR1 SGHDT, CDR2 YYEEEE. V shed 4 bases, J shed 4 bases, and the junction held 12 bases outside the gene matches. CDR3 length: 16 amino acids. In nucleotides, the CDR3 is TGTGCCAGCAGCACCCTACTTGCGGGAGTGGCAGATACGCAGTATTTT. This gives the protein CASSTLLAGVADTQYF.

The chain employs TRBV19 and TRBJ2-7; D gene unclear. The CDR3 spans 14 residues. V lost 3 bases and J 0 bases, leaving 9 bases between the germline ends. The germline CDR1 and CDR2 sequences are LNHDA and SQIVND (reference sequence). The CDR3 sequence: CASSISVSSYEQYF. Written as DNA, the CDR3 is TGTGCCAGTAGTATCAGCGTTAGCTCCTACGAGCAGTACTTC. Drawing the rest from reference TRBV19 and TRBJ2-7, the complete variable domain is DGGITQSPKYLFRKEGQNVTLSCEQNLNHDAMYWYRQDPGQGLRLIYYSQIVNDFQKGDIAEGYSVSREKKESFPLTVTSAQKNPTAFYLCASSISVSSYEQYFGPGTRLTVT.

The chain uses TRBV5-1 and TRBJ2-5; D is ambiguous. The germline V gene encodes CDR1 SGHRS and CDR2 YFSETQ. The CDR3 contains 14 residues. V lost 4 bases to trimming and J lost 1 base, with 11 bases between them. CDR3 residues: CASSAPQSQETQYF. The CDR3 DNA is TGCGCCAGCAGCGCCCCACAATCCCAAGAGACCCAGTACTTC. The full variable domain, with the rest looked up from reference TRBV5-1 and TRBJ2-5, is KAGVTQTPRYLIKTRGQQVTLSCSPISGHRSVSWYQQTPGQGLQFLFEYFSETQRNKGNFPGRFSGRQFSNSRSEMNVSTLELGDSALYLCASSAPQSQETQYFGPGTRLLVL.

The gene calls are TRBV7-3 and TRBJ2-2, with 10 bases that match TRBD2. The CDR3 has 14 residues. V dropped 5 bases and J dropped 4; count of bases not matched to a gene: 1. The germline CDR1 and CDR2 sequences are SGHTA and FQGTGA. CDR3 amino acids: CASSRTSGTGELFF. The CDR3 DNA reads TGTGCCAGCAGCCGGACTAGCGGCACCGGGGAGCTGTTTTTT. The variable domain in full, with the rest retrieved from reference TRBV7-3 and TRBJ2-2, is GAGVSQTPSNKVTEKGKYVELRCDPISGHTALYWYRQSLGQGPEFLIYFQGTGAADDSGLPNDRFFAVRPEGSVSTLKIQRTERGDSAVYLCASSRTSGTGELFFGEGSRLTVL.

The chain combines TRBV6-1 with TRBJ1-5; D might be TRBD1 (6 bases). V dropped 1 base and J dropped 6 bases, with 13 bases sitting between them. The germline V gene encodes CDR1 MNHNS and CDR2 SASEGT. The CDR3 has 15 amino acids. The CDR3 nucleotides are TGTGCCAGCAGTGAAGGGGGCAGGGGATTTCAGCCCCAGCATTTT. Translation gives CASSEGGRGFQPQHF.

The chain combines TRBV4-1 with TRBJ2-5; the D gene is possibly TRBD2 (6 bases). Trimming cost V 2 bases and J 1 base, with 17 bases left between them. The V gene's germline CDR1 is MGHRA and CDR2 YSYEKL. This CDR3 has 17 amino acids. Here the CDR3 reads CASSQQSAAGLQETQYF. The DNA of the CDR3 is TGCGCCAGCAGCCAACAGTCGGCAGCGGGCCTCCAAGAGACCCAGTACTTC.

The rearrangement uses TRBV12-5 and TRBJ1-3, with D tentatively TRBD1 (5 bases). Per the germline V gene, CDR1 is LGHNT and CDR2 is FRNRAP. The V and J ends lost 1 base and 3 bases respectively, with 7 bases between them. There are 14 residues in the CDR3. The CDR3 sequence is CASGLGTGGNTIYF. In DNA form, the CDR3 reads TGTGCTAGTGGTTTGGGAACAGGTGGAAACACCATATATTTT.

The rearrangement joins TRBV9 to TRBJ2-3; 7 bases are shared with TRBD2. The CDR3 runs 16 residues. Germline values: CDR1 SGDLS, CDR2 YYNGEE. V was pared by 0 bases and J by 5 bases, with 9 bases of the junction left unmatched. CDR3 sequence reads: CASSVDWGRAEDTQYF. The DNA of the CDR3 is TGTGCCAGCAGCGTAGATTGGGGGAGGGCCGAAGATACGCAGTATTTT.

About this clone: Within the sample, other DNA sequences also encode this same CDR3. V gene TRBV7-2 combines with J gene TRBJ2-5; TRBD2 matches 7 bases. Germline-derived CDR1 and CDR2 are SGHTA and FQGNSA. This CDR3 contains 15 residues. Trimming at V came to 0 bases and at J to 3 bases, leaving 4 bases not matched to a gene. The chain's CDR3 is CASSLAGLAEETQYF. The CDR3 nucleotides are TGTGCCAGCAGCTTAGCCGGGCTAGCGGAAGAGACCCAGTACTTC. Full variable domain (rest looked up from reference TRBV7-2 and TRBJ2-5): GAGVSQSPSNKVTEKGKDVELRCDPISGHTALYWYRQSLGQGLEFLIYFQGNSAPDKSGLPSDRFSAERTGGSVSTLTIQRTQQEDSAVYLCASSLAGLAEETQYFGPGTRLLVL.

The CDR3, as DNA: TGTGCCAGCAGTTTAAGGGGGCAGGGCTTTCAGCCCCAGCATTTT. This translates into CASSLRGQGFQPQHF. V is TRBV28 and J is TRBJ1-5, with 7 bases aligning to TRBD1. Trimming cost V 2 bases and J 6 bases; bases outside gene matches: 7. This CDR3 region has 15 residues. The germline gives CDR1 MDHEN, CDR2 SYDVKM.

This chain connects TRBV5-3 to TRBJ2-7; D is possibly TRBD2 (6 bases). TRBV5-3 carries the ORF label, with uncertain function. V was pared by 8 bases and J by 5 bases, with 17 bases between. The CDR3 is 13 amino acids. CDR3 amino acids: CASSPLGGDEQYF. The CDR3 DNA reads TGTGCCAGCAGCCCGCTTGGAGGGGACGAGCAGTACTTC.

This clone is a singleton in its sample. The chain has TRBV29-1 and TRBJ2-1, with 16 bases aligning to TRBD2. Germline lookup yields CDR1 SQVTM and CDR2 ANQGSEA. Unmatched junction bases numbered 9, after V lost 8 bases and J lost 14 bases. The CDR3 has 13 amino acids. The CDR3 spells CSSGLAGGPGEFF. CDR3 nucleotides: TGCAGCTCGGGACTAGCGGGAGGGCCCGGTGAGTTCTTC.

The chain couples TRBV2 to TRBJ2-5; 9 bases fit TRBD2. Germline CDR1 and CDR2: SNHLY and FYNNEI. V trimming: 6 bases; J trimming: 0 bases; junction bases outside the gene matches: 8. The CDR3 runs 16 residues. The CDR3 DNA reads TGTGCCAGCAGGGAGGGGAGACTAGCGGACCAAGAGACCCAGTACTTC. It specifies CASREGRLADQETQYF.

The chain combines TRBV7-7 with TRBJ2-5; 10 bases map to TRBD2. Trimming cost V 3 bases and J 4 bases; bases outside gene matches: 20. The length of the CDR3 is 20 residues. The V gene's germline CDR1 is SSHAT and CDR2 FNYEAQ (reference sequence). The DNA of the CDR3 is TGTGCCAGCAGCTTTAACCCACCGGATCCTAGCGGGAGCATAATAGAGACCCAGTACTTC. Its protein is CASSFNPPDPSGSIIETQYF.

CDR3 DNA: TGTGCCTGGAGTACCGGGGTCTACGGGGATGAGCAGTTCTTC. This encodes CAWSTGVYGDEQFF. The rearrangement joins TRBV30 to TRBJ2-1, with D maybe TRBD2 (5 bases). Germline CDR1 GTSNPN, CDR2 SVGIG (reference sequence). The CDR3 length is 14 residues. Trimming removed 2 bases at V and 8 bases at J, with 16 bases between.

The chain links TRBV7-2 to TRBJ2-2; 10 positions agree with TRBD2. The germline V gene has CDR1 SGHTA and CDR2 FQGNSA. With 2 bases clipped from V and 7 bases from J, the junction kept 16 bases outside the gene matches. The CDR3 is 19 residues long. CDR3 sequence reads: CASSLWVRASGRAGGELFF. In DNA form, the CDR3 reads TGTGCCAGCAGCTTATGGGTAAGGGCTAGCGGGAGAGCAGGCGGGGAGCTGTTTTTT.

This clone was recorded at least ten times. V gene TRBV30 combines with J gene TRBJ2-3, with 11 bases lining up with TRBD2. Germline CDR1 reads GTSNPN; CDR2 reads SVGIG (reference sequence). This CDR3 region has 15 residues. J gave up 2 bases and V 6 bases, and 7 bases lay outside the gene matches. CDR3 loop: CACKSTSGDTDTQYF. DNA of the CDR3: TGTGCCTGTAAGTCGACTAGCGGGGACACAGATACGCAGTATTTT.